This T cell receptor (beta chain) was sequenced in a study of blood T cell repertoires in COVID-19. Study summary: COVID-19 samples, acute and convalescent, were from the United States, Italy and Spain. Sample material is recorded as cDNA or gDNA derived from T cells, B-cell-depleted T cells, or PBMCs.

Cohorts were assigned according to the clinical history that participants reported. Authors' processing steps: Estimation of nucleated cell counts relied on the amplification of reference gene primers. Clones were sequenced by immunoSEQ multiplex PCR, and TCRdb holds only the in-frame ones, with some missing. V, J and clone size are those of that table, while D and trimming were read from the DNA. Among fewer than 250,000 clones listed, 65% to 85% were seen once. The germline gives CDR1 SGHTA, CDR2 FQGTGA. Trimming cost V 2 bases and J 4 bases; bases outside gene matches: 6. The CDR3 totals 16 residues.

The chain is built from TRBV7-3 and TRBJ2-1; 9 bases align to TRBD2. The receptor was derived from a woman aged 25 to 39 who had recovered from COVID-19. Sequencing was carried out using PBMCs or T cells enriched from blood (not recorded which). The CDR3 DNA is TGTGCCAGCAGCTTATATCGCGGGAGGGGATACAATGAGCAGTTCTTC. Protein sequence: CASSLYRGRGYNEQFF.